This TCR beta chain was captured by sequencing in a study of blood T cell repertoires in COVID-19. Study-wide context: Sites across the United States, Italy and Spain contributed samples from acute and convalescent COVID-19.

Sequenced by immunoSEQ multiplex PCR; TCRdb stores in-frame clones only, minus some. The sample yields around 57,000 clones, about nine tenths seen once. In this sample, this clone turned up once. Between the trimmed V and J ends, which lost 2 bases and 6 bases, there was a span of 8 bases. The germline CDR1 and CDR2 sequences are KGHSH and LQKENI. The CDR3 length is 13 residues. The origin of this receptor is a human donor with active COVID-19. The donor label of this sample is uncertain. V and J are TRBV18 and TRBJ1-5, with TRBD1 as a possible D gene (5 bases). Sequencing was performed on peripheral blood. The CDR3 nucleotides read TGTGCCAGCTCACCAGGCGGGGCTCAGCCCCAGCATTTT. Protein: CASSPGGAQPQHF. Drawing the rest from reference TRBV18 and TRBJ1-5, the complete variable domain is NAGVMQNPRHLVRRRGQEARLRCSPMKGHSHVYWYRQLPEEGLKFMVYLQKENIIDESGMPKERFSAEFPKEGPSILRIQQVVRGDSAAYFCASSPGGAQPQHFGDGTRLSIL.